Included here is one T cell receptor (beta chain) sequence, with context. Antigen specificity is unknown. Unmatched junction bases numbered 5, after V lost 6 bases and J lost 3 bases. The CDR3 length is 15 residues. CDR1 and CDR2 from the germline V gene are MNHEY and SVGAGI. The protocol was immunoSEQ multiplex PCR, while the TCRdb copy is restricted to in-frame clones and leaves out a portion. The sample contains about 1.1 million clones, 70% to 80% of which appear only once. None of the donors, who were healthy HIV-negative adults, had recently had acute infections or vaccinations. This sample was taken from a study of shared clonotypes between healthy human individuals. Overall study findings and caveats: Non-shared clonotypes showed lower generation probabilities than clonotypes common to all four donors.

Sequencing input: memory CD4+ T cells from PBMCs. Subset specified: CD45RA-negative fraction. The receptor comes from a man younger than 35 in good health. Some clones in this sample may be carry-over from other donors' samples. The chain carries TRBV6-5 and TRBJ2-7; 13 bases align to TRBD2. This CDR3 reads CASSPRTSGGYEQYF. The CDR3 DNA reads TGTGCCAGCAGCCCCCGGACTAGCGGGGGCTACGAGCAGTACTTC.